Following are 31 T cell receptor beta chains from one sample sequenced in a study of T cell responses to AZD1222 COVID-19 vaccine. Using immunoSEQ multiplex PCR, the repertoire was profiled, and TCRdb retains in-frame clones only, with some absent. The sample comprises some 150,000 clones, 90% to 95% of which are singletons, and under 2% rests with the top ten. This material consisted of peripheral blood, taken on day 0 of AZD1222 vaccination. These receptors were taken from an adult in good health.

The rearrangement uses TRBV9 and TRBJ1-1; no clear D gene. Germline V gene data show CDR1 as SGDLS and CDR2 as YYNGEE. V was trimmed by 3 bases and J by 6 bases, leaving 12 bases between them. This CDR3 is 13 amino acids long. The CDR3: CASSALPGAEAFF. CDR3 sequence (DNA): TGTGCCAGCAGCGCCCTCCCGGGTGCTGAAGCTTTCTTT.

The rearrangement links TRBV6-2 or TRBV6-3 to TRBJ1-5; the D is unclear. The germline CDR1 and CDR2 sequences are MNHEY and SVGEGT. The CDR3 is 13 amino acids. The V gene lost 2 bases and the J gene lost 2 bases, with 4 bases spanning the gap. The CDR3 reads CASSYEGNQPQHF. The CDR3 nucleotides are TGTGCCAGCAGTTACGAGGGCAATCAGCCCCAGCATTTT.

The genes are TRBV5-8 and TRBJ2-3, with TRBD2 identical over 7 bases. The CDR3 sequence is 16 residues long. V trimming: 2 bases; J trimming: 0 bases; junction bases outside the gene matches: 6. The germline gives CDR1 SGHTS, CDR2 YDEGEE. CDR3 DNA: TGTGCCAGCAGCTTAAGGATTAGCGGGAGCACAGATACGCAGTATTTT. Translating gives CASSLRISGSTDTQYF.

The CDR3 bases are TGCGCCAGCAGCTTGGCGGGGACCAACTATGGCTACACCTTC. Amino acids: CASSLAGTNYGYTF. The gene calls are TRBV5-1 and TRBJ1-2; D possibly corresponds to TRBD1 (5 bases). Trimming cost V 0 bases and J 2 bases, with 8 bases left between them. Germline assignment: CDR1 SGHRS and CDR2 YFSETQ. The CDR3 is made up of 14 amino acids. Full variable domain (outside the CDR3, taken from reference TRBV5-1 and TRBJ1-2): KAGVTQTPRYLIKTRGQQVTLSCSPISGHRSVSWYQQTPGQGLQFLFEYFSETQRNKGNFPGRFSGRQFSNSRSEMNVSTLELGDSALYLCASSLAGTNYGYTFGSGTRLTVV.

V is TRBV3-1 (or the pseudogene TRBV3-2) and J is TRBJ2-5; a possible D gene is TRBD1 (6 bases). Germline CDR1 LGHDT, CDR2 YNNKEL (reference sequence). V was trimmed by 4 bases and J by 3 bases, leaving 9 bases between them. The CDR3 sequence is 13 residues long. The DNA for the CDR3 is TGTGCCAGCAGCCCCCGACAGGAAGAGACCCAGTACTTC. This sequence encodes CASSPRQEETQYF.

This chain connects TRBV19 to TRBJ1-5, with TRBD1 identical over 12 bases. V gave up 8 bases and J gave up 7 bases; unmatched junction bases: 18. The germline V gene has CDR1 LNHDA and CDR2 SQIVND (reference sequence). CDR3 length: 18 residues. CDR3 DNA: TGTGCCAGTTTCCCGGGTCGGTTAGGGGACAGGGGGCAACAGCCCCAGCATTTT. This gives the protein CASFPGRLGDRGQQPQHF.

A few counts support this clone. The chain uses TRBV19 and TRBJ1-2, with D perhaps matching TRBD1 (6 bases). CDR3 length: 14 amino acids. V lost 5 bases to trimming and J lost 7 bases, with 17 bases between them. The germline V gene encodes CDR1 LNHDA and CDR2 SQIVND (reference sequence). CDR3 sequence reads: CASSGQPAVRGYTF. CDR3 coding DNA: TGTGCCAGTAGTGGACAGCCAGCAGTACGTGGCTACACCTTC.

The gene calls are TRBV11-2 and TRBJ1-2, with 7 bases aligning to TRBD1. Trimming cost V 5 bases and J 7 bases; bases outside gene matches: 7. Germline-derived CDR1 and CDR2 are SGHAT and FQNNGV. This CDR3 is 13 amino acids long. The CDR3 sequence: CASSPTGSFGYTF. Here the CDR3 DNA reads TGTGCCAGCAGCCCGACAGGGTCTTTTGGCTACACCTTC.

The rearrangement uses TRBV20-1 and TRBJ2-7; D is perhaps TRBD1 (6 bases). V dropped 4 bases and J dropped 5 bases, with 9 bases sitting between them. The CDR3 spans 11 residues. Germline CDR1 DFQATT, CDR2 SNEGSKA (reference sequence). The CDR3 loop reads CSAIGGNEQYF. CDR3 bases: TGCAGTGCTATTGGGGGCAACGAGCAGTACTTC.

The CDR3 loop reads CASRRVNTEAFF. The CDR3 coding sequence is TGTGCCAGTAGACGGGTGAACACTGAAGCTTTCTTT. The chain recombines TRBV19 with TRBJ1-1; D is unresolved. The CDR3 has 12 residues. CDR1 and CDR2 from the germline V gene are LNHDA and SQIVND (reference sequence). The germline V and J ends were trimmed by 6 bases and 0 bases, with 5 bases remaining between them.

The chain couples TRBV5-4 to TRBJ1-1; 10 bases map to TRBD1. Germline trimming cut 3 bases from V and 4 bases from J; bases unmatched to any gene: 6. CDR1 and CDR2 (germline): SGHNT, YYREEE (reference sequence). There are 15 residues in the CDR3. The CDR3 is CASSSPGQGGTEAFF. As DNA, the CDR3 is TGTGCCAGCAGCTCCCCCGGACAGGGGGGCACTGAAGCTTTCTTT.

The rearrangement links TRBV7-3 to TRBJ2-1; D not certain. Germline V lookup: CDR1 SGHTA, CDR2 FQGTGA. The V gene lost 5 bases and the J gene lost 0 bases, with 5 bases spanning the gap. The CDR3 has 13 amino acids. Here the CDR3 reads CASSQNSYNEQFF. CDR3 sequence (DNA): TGTGCCAGCAGCCAAAACTCCTACAATGAGCAGTTCTTC.

This chain links TRBV5-1 with TRBJ2-5; D is ambiguous. Trimming pared 1 base from V and 1 base from J, leaving 8 bases between. The V gene's germline CDR1 is SGHRS and CDR2 YFSETQ. The CDR3 is 14 residues long. The CDR3 spells CASSLSQVQETQYF. DNA of the CDR3: TGCGCCAGCAGCTTGAGTCAGGTCCAAGAGACCCAGTACTTC.

The rearrangement uses TRBV5-4 and TRBJ1-4; weak D call: TRBD1 (6 bases). Trimming left V 2 bases short and J 3 bases short, with 11 bases between. The CDR3 spans 15 residues. From germline, CDR1 is SGHNT and CDR2 YYREEE (reference sequence). The CDR3 sequence: CASSFRGGPNEKLFF. The CDR3, as DNA: TGTGCCAGCAGCTTCCGCGGGGGGCCTAATGAAAAACTGTTTTTT. Together with reference TRBV5-4 and TRBJ1-4, the CDR3 gives the full variable domain: ETGVTQSPTHLIKTRGQQVTLRCSSQSGHNTVSWYQQALGQGPQFIFQYYREEENGRGNFPPRFSGLQFPNYSSELNVNALELDDSALYLCASSFRGGPNEKLFFGSGTQLSVL.

The chain uses TRBV5-4 and TRBJ2-7; possibly TRBD2 for D (5 bases). Germline lookup yields CDR1 SGHNT and CDR2 YYREEE (reference sequence). The CDR3 runs 14 residues. V was cut by 0 bases and J by 6 bases, with 13 bases left in between. This CDR3 reads CASSLEPLAGEQYF. CDR3 bases: TGTGCCAGCAGCTTGGAACCCCTAGCTGGCGAGCAGTACTTC. The full variable domain, completed using reference TRBV5-4 and TRBJ2-7, is ETGVTQSPTHLIKTRGQQVTLRCSSQSGHNTVSWYQQALGQGPQFIFQYYREEENGRGNFPPRFSGLQFPNYSSELNVNALELDDSALYLCASSLEPLAGEQYFGPGTRLTVT.

V usage is TRBV2 and J usage is TRBJ1-2; TRBD1 aligns across 8 bases. J gave up 3 bases and V 0 bases, and 12 bases lay outside the gene matches. In germline, CDR1 is SNHLY, CDR2 FYNNEI. The CDR3 length is 18 residues. The CDR3 sequence: CASSEAGTGQVIDYGYTF. CDR3 in DNA: TGTGCCAGCAGTGAAGCGGGGACAGGACAAGTCATCGACTATGGCTACACCTTC.

The rearrangement links TRBV11-1 to TRBJ1-1; D may be TRBD1 (5 bases). The V end lost 1 base, the J end lost 5 bases, and 14 bases lay between the germline ends. CDR1 and CDR2 from the germline V gene are SGHAT and FQDESV (reference sequence). CDR3 size: 15 residues. CDR3 sequence (DNA): TGTGCCAGCAGCTTAGGCGGGACGGGGGGGACTGAAGCTTTCTTT. Translated: CASSLGGTGGTEAFF.

The rearrangement joins TRBV6-4 to TRBJ2-1; D may be TRBD2 (6 bases). The V end was cut by 4 bases, the J end by 8 bases, with 15 bases between. The CDR3 covers 14 residues. Germline V gives CDR1 MRHNA, CDR2 SNTAGT. The DNA for the CDR3 is TGTGCCAGCAGTGCTTTAGCGGCAGGTTATGAGCAGTTCTTC. This gives the protein CASSALAAGYEQFF.

V usage is TRBV5-1 and J usage is TRBJ2-1, with a possible D match to TRBD2 (7 bases). The CDR3 is 18 amino acids. V lost 0 bases and J 0 bases, leaving 16 bases between the germline ends. The germline gives CDR1 SGHRS, CDR2 YFSETQ. CDR3 DNA: TGCGCCAGCAGCTTGGAAGGGGGGGGAGGCCCCTCCTACAATGAGCAGTTCTTC. Its protein product is CASSLEGGGGPSYNEQFF. Based on the CDR3 plus reference TRBV5-1 and TRBJ2-1, the full variable domain is KAGVTQTPRYLIKTRGQQVTLSCSPISGHRSVSWYQQTPGQGLQFLFEYFSETQRNKGNFPGRFSGRQFSNSRSEMNVSTLELGDSALYLCASSLEGGGGPSYNEQFFGPGTRLTVL.

The chain joins TRBV3-1 (or the pseudogene TRBV3-2) to TRBJ1-2; D not certain. The CDR3 runs 14 residues. Trimming stripped 4 bases from V and 6 bases from J, with 15 bases between. Germline CDR1 and CDR2: LGHDT and YNNKEL (reference sequence). The CDR3 reads CASSPKEGVDGYTF. DNA of the CDR3: TGTGCCAGCAGCCCGAAGGAGGGAGTGGATGGCTACACCTTC.

This clone was detected only a few times. This sequence joins TRBV5-1 and TRBJ2-7, with D hard to call. V dropped 0 bases and J dropped 6 bases, with 10 bases sitting between them. Per the germline V gene, CDR1 is SGHRS and CDR2 is YFSETQ. This CDR3 has 13 amino acids. The CDR3 sequence: CASSLDSLAEQYF. CDR3 nucleotides: TGCGCCAGCAGCTTGGACAGCCTGGCCGAGCAGTACTTC. Looking up the rest from reference TRBV5-1 and TRBJ2-7 gives the full variable domain: KAGVTQTPRYLIKTRGQQVTLSCSPISGHRSVSWYQQTPGQGLQFLFEYFSETQRNKGNFPGRFSGRQFSNSRSEMNVSTLELGDSALYLCASSLDSLAEQYFGPGTRLTVT.

This sequence joins TRBV2 and TRBJ1-2, with D uncertain. Germline V gives CDR1 SNHLY, CDR2 FYNNEI. V lost 2 bases and J lost 2, with 6 bases in between. The CDR3 spans 13 residues. CDR3 region: CASSEQANYGYTF. CDR3 nucleotide sequence: TGTGCCAGCAGTGAACAGGCGAACTATGGCTACACCTTC. The full variable domain, in which reference TRBV2 and TRBJ1-2 provide the parts outside the CDR3, is EPEVTQTPSHQVTQMGQEVILRCVPISNHLYFYWYRQILGQKVEFLVSFYNNEISEKSEIFDDQFSVERPDGSNFTLKIRSTKLEDSAMYFCASSEQANYGYTFGSGTRLTVV.

The V gene is TRBV7-9, the J gene TRBJ1-5; D may be TRBD1 (5 bases). Germline assignment: CDR1 SEHNR and CDR2 FQNEAQ (reference sequence). The CDR3 extends over 17 amino acids. Trimming shortened V by 3 bases and J by 0 bases, and 15 bases separated the two germline ends. In DNA, the CDR3 is TGTGCCAGCAGCTTCACTCCGGGGGAGCGTAGCAATCAGCCCCAGCATTTT. Its translation is CASSFTPGERSNQPQHF.

The genes are TRBV3-1 (or the pseudogene TRBV3-2) and TRBJ1-5, with D possibly TRBD1 on 5 matching bases. Germline-derived CDR1 and CDR2 are LGHDT and YNNKEL (reference sequence). The V end lost 2 bases, the J end lost 7 bases, and 15 bases lay between the germline ends. This CDR3 comprises 15 residues. CDR3 sequence: CASSQTGAPGQPQHF. CDR3 bases: TGTGCCAGCAGCCAAACTGGGGCCCCGGGACAGCCCCAGCATTTT.

This chain links TRBV5-6 with TRBJ1-5; D is ambiguous. The germline V and J ends were trimmed by 0 bases and 9 bases, with 7 bases remaining between them. This CDR3 spans 12 amino acids. CDR1 is SGHDT and CDR2 is YYEEEE in the germline V gene. This CDR3 reads CASSLEAGPQHF. The CDR3 DNA sequence: TGTGCCAGCAGCTTGGAAGCCGGGCCCCAGCATTTT.

CDR3 sequence reads: CASSLTTGAGRYGYTF. Here the CDR3 DNA reads TGTGCCAGCAGCCTCACCACCGGGGCAGGCCGCTATGGCTACACCTTC. This rearrangement joins TRBV25-1 to TRBJ1-2; tentative D call: TRBD1 (5 bases). V lost 6 bases and J 4 bases, leaving 21 bases between the germline ends. The CDR3 loop spans 16 amino acids. CDR1 is MGHDK and CDR2 is SYGVNS in the germline V gene.

The chain couples TRBV2 to TRBJ2-3; TRBD2 agrees at 7 bases. V shed 7 bases and J 1 base; nucleotides not matched to a gene: 11. The length of the CDR3 is 16 residues. Germline V CDR1 and CDR2: SNHLY, FYNNEI. As DNA, the CDR3 is TGTGCCAGCACTGAGGGCACGGGGAGGGGCACAGATACGCAGTATTTT. This sequence encodes CASTEGTGRGTDTQYF.

This clone was found once. V is TRBV7-9 and J is TRBJ1-2; D uncertain. The V end was cut by 0 bases, the J end by 3 bases, with 11 bases between. Germline-derived CDR1 and CDR2 are SEHNR and FQNEAQ (reference sequence). The CDR3 runs to 15 residues. The CDR3 loop reads CASSLADARYYGYTF. The DNA for the CDR3 is TGTGCCAGCAGCTTAGCGGATGCGCGATACTATGGCTACACCTTC.

The rearrangement uses TRBV6-5 and TRBJ1-6, with D maybe TRBD1 (6 bases). Trimming removed 0 bases at V and 7 bases at J, with 13 bases between. Germline CDR1 reads MNHEY; CDR2 reads SVGAGI. CDR3 length: 16 residues. CDR3 region: CASSYSKLTGNSPLHF. As DNA, the CDR3 is TGTGCCAGCAGTTACTCGAAATTAACAGGGAATTCACCCCTCCACTTT.

The rearrangement joins TRBV2 to TRBJ2-1; the D gene could be TRBD1 or TRBD2 (5 bases each). Germline V gives CDR1 SNHLY, CDR2 FYNNEI. This CDR3 spans 16 amino acids. Trimming took 6 bases from V and 8 from J, leaving 23 bases between them. CDR3 sequence reads: CASRGPPWTSGDEQFF. The CDR3 DNA reads TGTGCCAGCAGGGGACCGCCGTGGACGTCCGGCGATGAGCAGTTCTTC.

The chain couples TRBV15 to TRBJ2-5; D is possibly TRBD2 (7 bases). The V gene lost 3 bases and the J gene lost 7 bases, with 12 bases spanning the gap. The CDR3 consists of 13 residues. The V gene's germline CDR1 is LNHNV and CDR2 YYDKDF (reference sequence). In DNA, the CDR3 is TGTGCCACCAGCAGCATAGGGGGGGGGACCCAGTACTTC. It translates to CATSSIGGGTQYF.